Listed below are T cell receptor beta chains from one sample, sequenced in a study of blood T cell repertoires in COVID-19. TCRdb's copy holds only in-frame clones and misses some; the assay was immunoSEQ multiplex PCR. The data show around 250,000 clones, 75% to 85% seen once. Sequences were obtained from PBMCs or T cells enriched from blood (not recorded which). All receptors come from a woman in her fifties or sixties with acute COVID-19. Each CDR3 is given with its conserved first and last residue. The order of the fields is D gene, V gene, clone size, CDR3 length, J gene, CDR3 protein, CDR3 DNA. The D gene is left open where the match is weak. Clone size is not always given. Where it is, it says once, few, many or a class for expanded clones.

NA	TRBV10-3	NA	14	TRBJ1-3	CATASFPSGNTIYF	TGTGCCACCGCAAGCTTCCCCTCTGGAAACACCATATATTTT
TRBD1	TRBV7-2	NA	15	TRBJ1-1	CASSLTGTGSAEAFF	TGTGCCAGCAGCTTAACCGGGACAGGATCGGCTGAAGCTTTCTTT
NA	TRBV7-2	NA	16	TRBJ1-5	CASSYLSRSGNQPQHF	TGTGCCAGCAGCTATCTATCCAGGTCCGGCAATCAGCCCCAGCATTTT
NA	TRBV18	NA	13	TRBJ2-7	CASSPAGTYEQYF	TGTGCCAGCTCACCGGCAGGGACCTACGAGCAGTACTTC
NA	TRBV20-1	NA	12	TRBJ1-5	CSASNTNQPQHF	TGCAGTGCTAGTAACACCAATCAGCCCCAGCATTTT
NA	TRBV3-1/TRBV3-2	NA	15	TRBJ1-3	CASSQGGSSGNTIYF	TGTGCCAGCAGCCAAGGGGGCAGCTCTGGAAACACCATATATTTT
NA	TRBV5-6	NA	14	TRBJ2-7	CASSPPDNTYEQYF	TGTGCCAGCAGCCCTCCTGACAACACCTACGAGCAGTACTTC
TRBD1	TRBV12-3/TRBV12-4	NA	13	TRBJ1-2	CASNTGGRGGYTF	TGTGCCAGCAATACAGGGGGAAGAGGTGGCTACACCTTC
TRBD1	TRBV5-4	once	15	TRBJ1-1	CASSGDRGVNTEAFF	TGTGCCAGCAGCGGGGACAGGGGGGTGAACACTGAAGCTTTCTTT
TRBD2	TRBV2	NA	15	TRBJ2-1	CASNLAGSSYNEQFF	TGTGCCAGCAATCTAGCGGGGAGCTCCTACAATGAGCAGTTCTTC
NA	TRBV18	NA	13	TRBJ1-5	CASSQAVDQPQHF	TGTGCCAGCTCACAAGCGGTGGATCAGCCCCAGCATTTT
TRBD2	TRBV5-6	few	15	TRBJ2-3	CASSLTSGSADTQYF	TGTGCCAGCAGCTTGACTAGCGGGAGCGCAGATACGCAGTATTTT
NA	TRBV10-2	NA	14	TRBJ2-7	CASSATRSTYEQYF	TGCGCCAGCAGTGCGACTCGAAGCACCTACGAGCAGTACTTC
NA	TRBV18	few	11	TRBJ2-7	CASSQENEQYF	TGTGCCAGCTCACAGGAGAACGAGCAGTACTTC
NA	TRBV10-3	NA	11	TRBJ2-1	CAISEGDEQFF	TGTGCCATCAGTGAAGGGGATGAGCAGTTCTTC
TRBD1	TRBV7-9	NA	14	TRBJ1-1	CASSPDRGNDEAFF	TGTGCCAGCAGCCCCGACAGGGGCAACGATGAAGCTTTCTTT
NA	TRBV9	NA	15	TRBJ1-2	CASSAKDSRNYGYTF	TGTGCCAGCAGCGCGAAGGACAGTAGGAACTATGGCTACACCTTC
NA	TRBV6-5	once	15	TRBJ1-1	CASSNANTVNTEAFF	TGTGCCAGCAGTAATGCGAATACAGTGAACACTGAAGCTTTCTTT
TRBD1	TRBV18	NA	18	TRBJ2-4	CASSPPYQGAPWKNIQYF	TGTGCCAGCTCACCACCGTACCAGGGGGCGCCTTGGAAAAACATTCAGTACTTC
NA	TRBV10-3	NA	15	TRBJ1-1	CAIRPSGGENTEAFF	TGTGCCATCAGGCCATCGGGGGGGGAGAACACTGAAGCTTTCTTT
TRBD2	TRBV5-1	NA	17	TRBJ2-1	CASSPRLAGGQLSEQFF	TGCGCCAGCAGCCCGCGACTAGCGGGGGGGCAATTAAGCGAGCAGTTCTTC